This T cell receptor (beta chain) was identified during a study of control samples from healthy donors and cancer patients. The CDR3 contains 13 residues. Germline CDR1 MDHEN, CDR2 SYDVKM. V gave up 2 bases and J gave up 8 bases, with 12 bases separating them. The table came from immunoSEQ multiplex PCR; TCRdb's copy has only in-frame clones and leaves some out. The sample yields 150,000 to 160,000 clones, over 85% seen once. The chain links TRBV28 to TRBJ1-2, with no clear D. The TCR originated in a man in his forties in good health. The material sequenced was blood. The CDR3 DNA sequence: TGTGCCAGCAGTTTAACCGGCGCCGGGGGCTACACCTTC. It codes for CASSLTGAGGYTF.